This T cell receptor (beta chain) was obtained from a study of OX40 agonist ivuxolimab in advanced cancers. A note on the overall study: Ivuxolimab was an agonistic, fully human IgG2 monoclonal antibody directed against OX40 (CD134), a costimulatory receptor. Intravenous ivuxolimab was administered to patients every 2 weeks at six dose levels: 0.01, 0.1, 0.3, 1.5, 3 and 10 mg/kg. Of the approximately 50 dose-escalation patients, hepatocellular carcinoma was present in about 20, melanoma in roughly 15, renal cell carcinoma in 9 and head and neck cancer in 9. A male proportion of nearly 85% and a mean age of 60 years, ranging from about 23 to 90, were recorded for the dose-escalation cohort. Patients were allowed to have had prior anti-PD-1, anti-PD-L1 or anti-CTLA-4 therapy, and less than 45% of the dose-escalation patients had previously received checkpoint inhibitors. Partial responses occurred in three dose-escalation patients, of whom one had hepatocellular carcinoma and two had cutaneous melanoma. The purpose of peripheral TCRbeta sequencing was to test whether ivuxolimab changed TCR sequence diversity and led to clonal T-cell expansion. The paper covers the monotherapy dose-escalation part of the phase I ivuxolimab trial, which included N of about 56 patients.

To sequence the TCRbeta CDR3 region, genomic DNA was isolated from the sorted cells. TCRbeta CDR3 regions were sequenced using the immunoSEQ Assay. Not all clones reach the TCRdb copy of this immuneACCESS table, which keeps in-frame sequences only. Checked studies attribute under half of the gap to unresolved V genes and leave the rest unexplained. The sample yields 90,000 to 120,000 clones; 75% to 95% were counted once. The ten largest clones capture around 0.61% of the sample. The study at large found these results: After ivuxolimab, CD8+ T cells had more expanded clones than CD4+ T cells on average. At doses of 0.1 to 3.0 mg/kg, clonal expansion of both CD4+ and CD8+ blood T cells was observed from baseline to week 6. Antigen specificity was not determined for the clonally expanded peripheral T cells. In the 0.1-3.0 mg/kg groups, partial responders had among the lowest normalized peripheral clonal expansion, particularly in CD8+ T cells. Low levels of normalized T-cell clonal expansion were also shown by some nonresponding patients.

Turning to this clone: What this receptor recognizes is not known. Per-nucleotide qualities are absent, and no much larger clonotype sits a single base away.

Patients with a history of autoimmune disease or receiving systemic immunosuppression were excluded from the trial. In every dose cohort, peripheral blood was drawn for TCR sequencing at baseline, cycle 4 day 1, and cycle 7 day 1. The samples were taken from a phase I, first-in-human, multicenter, open-label dose-escalation trial of ivuxolimab. Adults with locally advanced or metastatic melanoma, renal cell, hepatocellular, or head and neck squamous cell carcinoma were enrolled in the trial. Before TCR sequencing, CD4+ and CD8+ T cells were separately sorted from peripheral blood. The CDR3 numbers 15 residues from cysteine through phenylalanine. The only DNA kept is the CDR3, 45 bases in frame from the first base. The germline V gene specifies SGHRS as CDR1 and YFSETQ as CDR2. V and J are truncated by 0 bases and 4 bases respectively, leaving an intervening sequence of 10 bases.

The receptor's source is an adult with an advanced solid tumor such as melanoma, head and neck, liver or kidney cancer. The chain couples TRBV5-1 to TRBJ2-2; there is no confident call for the D gene. Sequenced here: CD4+ or CD8+ T cells sorted from blood, sampled in a trial of the OX40 agonist ivuxolimab. The CDR3 sequence is CASSLATRATGELFF. The sequenced DNA is TGCGCCAGCAGCTTGGCGACTCGGGCCACCGGGGAGCTGTTTTTT.